This entry concerns a single T cell receptor beta chain. Its target is unknown. This sample stems from a study of shared clonotypes between healthy human individuals. In the sorted-subset replicate PCRs, 150 to 250 ng DNA, 25,000 to 30,000 T cell genomes, was used. TCRdb's table, derived via immunoSEQ multiplex PCR, lists solely in-frame clones and lacks some. The data show hundreds of thousands of clones, about 96% seen once. Findings and limits, study-wide: Sorted-subset sequencing, rarefaction showed, was incomplete despite large depth. A small donor pool kept down the genetic and exposure-history diversity that was represented. Naive subsets, compared against memory subsets, generally had larger estimated richness values.

CDR3 length equals 17 residues. As defined, naive CD8 cells were CD45RO-negative and positively selected for CCR7, with terminally differentiated effector memory CD45RA+ cells excluded. The J gene is TRBJ2-2, the V gene TRBV12-1. TRBV12-1 is marked as a pseudogene. The sample consisted of naive CD8+ T cells sorted from blood. This clonotype originated in a woman in her 30s in good health. The CDR3 DNA follows: TGTGCCAGCAGCCCTGGGACCGTGAACAGGATGTCCGGGGAGCTGTTTTTT. Translating gives CASSPGTVNRMSGELFF.